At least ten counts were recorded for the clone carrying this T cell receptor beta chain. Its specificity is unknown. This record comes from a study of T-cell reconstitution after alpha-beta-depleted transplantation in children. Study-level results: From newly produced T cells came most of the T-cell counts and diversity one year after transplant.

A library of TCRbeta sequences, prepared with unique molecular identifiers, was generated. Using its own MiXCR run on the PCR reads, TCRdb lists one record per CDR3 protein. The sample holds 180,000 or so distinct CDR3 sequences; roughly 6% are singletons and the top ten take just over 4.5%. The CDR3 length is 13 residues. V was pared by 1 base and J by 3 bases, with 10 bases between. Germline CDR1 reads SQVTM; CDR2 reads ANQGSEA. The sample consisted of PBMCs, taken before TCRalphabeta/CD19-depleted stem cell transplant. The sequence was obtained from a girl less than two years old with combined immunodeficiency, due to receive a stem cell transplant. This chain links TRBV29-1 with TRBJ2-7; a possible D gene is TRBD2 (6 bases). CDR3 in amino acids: CSVEGGVSYEQYF. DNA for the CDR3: TGCAGCGTTGAAGGCGGGGTAAGCTACGAGCAGTACTTC.